Reported below is one T cell receptor (beta chain). Other nucleotide sequences from this sample produce the same CDR3. The data derive from a study of OX40 agonist ivuxolimab in advanced cancers. TCRdb keeps only in-frame clones here, not all; method: immunoSEQ multiplex PCR. The table records over 55,000 clones, 75% to 85% of them present only once. Germline V gives CDR1 SGHRS, CDR2 YFSETQ. V was cut by 2 bases and J by 1 base, with 9 bases left in between. The CDR3 runs to 14 residues. This TCR came from an adult with an advanced solid tumor such as melanoma, head and neck, liver or kidney cancer. The source material was CD4+ or CD8+ T cells sorted from blood, sampled in a trial of the OX40 agonist ivuxolimab. J is TRBJ1-1 and V is TRBV5-1, with D perhaps TRBD1 (6 bases). CDR3 coding DNA: TGCGCCAGCAGCTTCAAGGGACAGAACACTGAAGCTTTCTTT. This translates into CASSFKGQNTEAFF. The full variable domain, with the rest looked up from reference TRBV5-1 and TRBJ1-1, is KAGVTQTPRYLIKTRGQQVTLSCSPISGHRSVSWYQQTPGQGLQFLFEYFSETQRNKGNFPGRFSGRQFSNSRSEMNVSTLELGDSALYLCASSFKGQNTEAFFGQGTRLTVV.